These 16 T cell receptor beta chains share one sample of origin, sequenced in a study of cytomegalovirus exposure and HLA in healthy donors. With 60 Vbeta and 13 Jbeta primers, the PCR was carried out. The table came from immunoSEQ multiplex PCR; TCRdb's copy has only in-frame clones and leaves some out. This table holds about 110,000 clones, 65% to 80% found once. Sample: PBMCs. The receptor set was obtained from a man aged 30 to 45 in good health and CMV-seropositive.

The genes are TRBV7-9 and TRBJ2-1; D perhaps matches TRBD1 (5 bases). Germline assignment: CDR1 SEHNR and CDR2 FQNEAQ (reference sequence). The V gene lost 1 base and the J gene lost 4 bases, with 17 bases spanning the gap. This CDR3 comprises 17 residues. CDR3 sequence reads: CASSLGVGDSPYNEQFF. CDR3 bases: TGTGCCAGCAGCTTAGGGGTAGGTGACAGCCCGTACAATGAGCAGTTCTTC.

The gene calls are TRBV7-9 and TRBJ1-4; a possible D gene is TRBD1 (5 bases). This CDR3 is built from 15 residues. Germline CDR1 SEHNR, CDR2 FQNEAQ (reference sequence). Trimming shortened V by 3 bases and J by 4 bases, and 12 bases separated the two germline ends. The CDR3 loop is CASSFKGAVNEKLFF. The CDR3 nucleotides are TGTGCCAGCAGCTTCAAAGGGGCAGTTAATGAAAAACTGTTTTTT.

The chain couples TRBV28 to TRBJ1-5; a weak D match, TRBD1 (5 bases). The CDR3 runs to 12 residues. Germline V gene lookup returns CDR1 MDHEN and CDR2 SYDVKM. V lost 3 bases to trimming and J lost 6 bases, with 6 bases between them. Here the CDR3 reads CASSFRGQPQHF. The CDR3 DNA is TGTGCCAGCAGTTTTAGGGGTCAGCCCCAGCATTTT.

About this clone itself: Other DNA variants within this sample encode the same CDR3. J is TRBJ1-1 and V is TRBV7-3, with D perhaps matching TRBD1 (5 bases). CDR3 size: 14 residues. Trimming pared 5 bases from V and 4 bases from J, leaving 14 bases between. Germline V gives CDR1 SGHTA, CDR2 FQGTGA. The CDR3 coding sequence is TGTGCCAGCAGCCCTCGGGGCGGGACCACTGAAGCTTTCTTT. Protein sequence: CASSPRGGTTEAFF.

DNA for the CDR3: TGTGCCAGCAGTTTAGGGGGTAATGGCTACACCTTC. Translation: CASSLGGNGYTF. The chain couples TRBV6-5 to TRBJ1-2; D is perhaps TRBD1 (6 bases). The germline CDR1 and CDR2 sequences are MNHEY and SVGAGI. V was pared by 4 bases and J by 6 bases, with 9 bases between. This CDR3 is built from 12 residues.

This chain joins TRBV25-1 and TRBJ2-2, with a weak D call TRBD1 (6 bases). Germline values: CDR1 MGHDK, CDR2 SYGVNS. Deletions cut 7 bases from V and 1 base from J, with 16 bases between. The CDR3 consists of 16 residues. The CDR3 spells CASTSWDTLNTGELFF. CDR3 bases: TGTGCCAGCACTTCCTGGGACACTTTGAACACCGGGGAGCTGTTTTTT.

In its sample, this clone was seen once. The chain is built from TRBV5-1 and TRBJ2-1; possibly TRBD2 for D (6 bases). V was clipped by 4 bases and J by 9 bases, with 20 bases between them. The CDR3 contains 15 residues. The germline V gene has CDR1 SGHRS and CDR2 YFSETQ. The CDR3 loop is CASSPGRRGNSEQFF. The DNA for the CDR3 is TGCGCCAGCAGCCCGGGACGGAGGGGTAATAGTGAGCAGTTCTTC.

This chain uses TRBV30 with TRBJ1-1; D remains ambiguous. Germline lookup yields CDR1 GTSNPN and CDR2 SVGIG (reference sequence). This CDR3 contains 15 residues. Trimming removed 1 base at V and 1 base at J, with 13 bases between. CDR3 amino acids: CAWSGGSEPNTEAFF. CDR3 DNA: TGTGCCTGGAGTGGTGGGTCGGAGCCGAACACTGAAGCTTTCTTT.

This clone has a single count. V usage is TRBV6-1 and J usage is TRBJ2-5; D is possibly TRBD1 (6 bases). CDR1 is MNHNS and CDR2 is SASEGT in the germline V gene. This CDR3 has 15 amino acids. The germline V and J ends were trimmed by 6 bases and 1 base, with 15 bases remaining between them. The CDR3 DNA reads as TGTGCCAGCAGACAGGGAACCCCGCGCCAAGAGACCCAGTACTTC. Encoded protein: CASRQGTPRQETQYF.

CDR3 loop: CASSAGADSNQPQHF. The CDR3 coding sequence is TGTGCCAGCAGTGCAGGGGCGGATAGCAATCAGCCCCAGCATTTT. The chain is built from TRBV6-1 and TRBJ1-5, with D tentatively TRBD1 (6 bases). CDR1 is MNHNS and CDR2 is SASEGT in the germline V gene. Trimming took 4 bases from V and 0 from J, leaving 10 bases between them. The CDR3 covers 15 residues.

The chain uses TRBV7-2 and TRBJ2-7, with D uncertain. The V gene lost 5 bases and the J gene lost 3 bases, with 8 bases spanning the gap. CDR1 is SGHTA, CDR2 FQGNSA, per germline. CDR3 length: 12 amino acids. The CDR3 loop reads CASSLTYYEQYF. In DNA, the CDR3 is TGTGCCAGCAGCCTAACTTACTACGAGCAGTACTTC.

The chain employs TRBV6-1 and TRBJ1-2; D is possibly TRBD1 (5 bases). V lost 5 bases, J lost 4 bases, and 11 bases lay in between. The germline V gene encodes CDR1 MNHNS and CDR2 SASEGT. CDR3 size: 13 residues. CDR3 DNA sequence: TGTGCCAGCAGTTATTCGGACACCTATGGCTACACCTTC. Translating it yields CASSYSDTYGYTF.

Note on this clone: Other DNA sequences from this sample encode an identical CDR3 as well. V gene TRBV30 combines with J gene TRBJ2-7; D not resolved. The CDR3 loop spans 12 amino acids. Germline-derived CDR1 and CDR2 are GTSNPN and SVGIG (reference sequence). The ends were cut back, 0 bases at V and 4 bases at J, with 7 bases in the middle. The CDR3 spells CAWSVQSYEQYF. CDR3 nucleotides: TGTGCCTGGAGTGTACAGTCTTACGAGCAGTACTTC.

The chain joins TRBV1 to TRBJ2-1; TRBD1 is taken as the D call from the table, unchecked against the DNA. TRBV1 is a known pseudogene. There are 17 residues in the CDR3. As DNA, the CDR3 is TGCACCAGCAGCCAAGATGAAGGCAGGGTGGTCGTCAATGAGCAGTTCTTC. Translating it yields CTSSQDEGRVVVNEQFF.

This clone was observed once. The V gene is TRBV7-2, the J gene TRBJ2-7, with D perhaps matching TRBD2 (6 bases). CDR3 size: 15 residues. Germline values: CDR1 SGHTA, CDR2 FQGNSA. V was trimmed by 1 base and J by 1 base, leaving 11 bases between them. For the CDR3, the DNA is TGTGCCAGCAGCTTAGGGGACTTCGGGTCCTACGAGCAGTACTTC. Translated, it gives CASSLGDFGSYEQYF.

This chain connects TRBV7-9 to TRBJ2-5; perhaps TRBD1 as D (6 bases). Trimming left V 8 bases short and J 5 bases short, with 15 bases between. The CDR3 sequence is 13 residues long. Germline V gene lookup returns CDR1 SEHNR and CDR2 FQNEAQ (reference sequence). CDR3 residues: CASQRGIGETQYF. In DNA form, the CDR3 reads TGTGCCAGCCAAAGGGGGATCGGCGAGACCCAGTACTTC. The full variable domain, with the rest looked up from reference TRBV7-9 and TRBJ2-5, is DTGVSQNPRHKITKRGQNVTFRCDPISEHNRLYWYRQTLGQGPEFLTYFQNEAQLEKSRLLSDRFSAERPKGSFSTLEIQRTEQGDSAMYLCASQRGIGETQYFGPGTRLLVL.